The T cell receptor (beta chain) under discussion was sequenced for a study of naive and memory T cell subsets. General study results and limits: Over 95% of naive TCR sequences appeared only once, unlike memory subsets.

This clonotype occurred many times. The antigen is not known. An equimolar mix of two oligonucleotides served as the beta constant-region primer for TRBC1 and TRBC2. Nested alpha and beta constant-region primers with the SP2 primer drove four PCR rounds on ligated cDNA. TCRdb re-derived calls from the UMI-ligation and nested PCR reads in MiXCR, one entry per CDR3 protein. The sample lists about 35,000 distinct CDR3 sequences, 10% to 15% seen once, with 20% to 25% in the top ten. The CDR3 extends over 16 amino acids. Trimming removed 5 bases from V and 3 bases from J, with 18 bases in between. The V gene's germline CDR1 is SGHVS and CDR2 FQNEAQ.

J is TRBJ2-3 and V is TRBV7-8; D may be TRBD1 or TRBD2 (5 bases each). Sequencing used effector memory CD4+ T cells from blood. Subset described: effector memory, CD45RA- CD27-. The sequence came from a human donor in good health. CDR3 region: CASSARDPRATDTQYF. The CDR3 bases are TGTGCCAGCAGCGCCCGGGACCCTCGTGCGACAGATACGCAGTATTTT. Full variable domain (remainder filled in from reference TRBV7-8 and TRBJ2-3): GAGVSQSPRYKVAKRGQDVALRCDPISGHVSLFWYQQALGQGPEFLTYFQNEAQLDKSGLPSDRFFAERPEGSVSTLKIQRTQQEDSAVYLCASSARDPRATDTQYFGPGTRLTVL.